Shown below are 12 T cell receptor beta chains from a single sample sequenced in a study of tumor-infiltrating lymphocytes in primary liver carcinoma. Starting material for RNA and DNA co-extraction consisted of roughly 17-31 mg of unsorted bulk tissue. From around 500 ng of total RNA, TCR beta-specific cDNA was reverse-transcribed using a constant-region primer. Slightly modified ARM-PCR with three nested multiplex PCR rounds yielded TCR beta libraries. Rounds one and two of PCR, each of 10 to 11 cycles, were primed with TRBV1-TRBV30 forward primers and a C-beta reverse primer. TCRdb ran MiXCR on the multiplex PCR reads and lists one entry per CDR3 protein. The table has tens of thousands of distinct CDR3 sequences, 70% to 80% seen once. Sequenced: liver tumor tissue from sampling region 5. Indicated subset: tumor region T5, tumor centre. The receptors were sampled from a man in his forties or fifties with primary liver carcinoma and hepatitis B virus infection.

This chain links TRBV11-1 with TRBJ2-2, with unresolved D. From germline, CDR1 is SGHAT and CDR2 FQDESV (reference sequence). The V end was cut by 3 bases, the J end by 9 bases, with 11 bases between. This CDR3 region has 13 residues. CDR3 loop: CASSFTSYRELFF. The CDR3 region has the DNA TGTGCCAGCAGCTTTACGAGTTACCGGGAGCTGTTTTTT.

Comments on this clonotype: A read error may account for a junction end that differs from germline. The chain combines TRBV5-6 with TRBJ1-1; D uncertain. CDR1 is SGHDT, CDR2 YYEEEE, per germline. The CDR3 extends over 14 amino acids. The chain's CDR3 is CASSLLQRRTEASF. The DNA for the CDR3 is TGTGCCAGCAGCCTGCTACAGAGACGCACTGAAGCTTCCTTT.

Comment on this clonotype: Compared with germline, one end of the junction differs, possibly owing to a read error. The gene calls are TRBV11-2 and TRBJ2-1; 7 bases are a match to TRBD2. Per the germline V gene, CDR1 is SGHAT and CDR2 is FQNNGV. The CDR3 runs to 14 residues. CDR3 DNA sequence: TGTGTCAGCAGCCTCGGGGGGACGTGGAATGAGCTGTTCTTC. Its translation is CVSSLGGTWNELFF.

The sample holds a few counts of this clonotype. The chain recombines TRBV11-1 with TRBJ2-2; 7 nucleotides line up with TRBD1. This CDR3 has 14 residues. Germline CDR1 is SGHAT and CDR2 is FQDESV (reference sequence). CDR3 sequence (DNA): TGTGCTAGGAGCTTTACAGGGGTTACTGGGGAGCTGTTTTTT. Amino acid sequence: CARSFTGVTGELFF.

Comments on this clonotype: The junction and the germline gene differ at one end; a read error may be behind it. The CDR3 spells CASSQFLAGPLYEQHF. The CDR3 nucleotides read TGCGCCAGCAGCCAATTCCTAGCGGGGCCACTTTACGAGCAGCACTTC. J is TRBJ2-7 and V is TRBV4-1; 9 bases match TRBD2. The CDR3 is made up of 16 amino acids. Germline CDR1 reads MGHRA; CDR2 reads YSYEKL.

This CDR3 reads CASSLGDGINQPQHF. The CDR3 region has the DNA TGCGCCAGCAGCTTAGGTGACGGTATCAATCAGCCCCAGCATTTT. The chain joins TRBV5-1 to TRBJ1-5, with unresolved D. Trimming removed 2 bases at V and 3 bases at J, with 12 bases between. Germline assignment: CDR1 SGHRS and CDR2 YFSETQ. This CDR3 region has 15 residues.

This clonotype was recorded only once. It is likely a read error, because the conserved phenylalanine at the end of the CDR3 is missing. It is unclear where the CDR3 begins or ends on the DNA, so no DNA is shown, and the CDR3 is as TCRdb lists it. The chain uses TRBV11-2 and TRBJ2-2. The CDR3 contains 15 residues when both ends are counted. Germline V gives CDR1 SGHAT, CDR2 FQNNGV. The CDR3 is CTSSFRQSNTGEPFL.

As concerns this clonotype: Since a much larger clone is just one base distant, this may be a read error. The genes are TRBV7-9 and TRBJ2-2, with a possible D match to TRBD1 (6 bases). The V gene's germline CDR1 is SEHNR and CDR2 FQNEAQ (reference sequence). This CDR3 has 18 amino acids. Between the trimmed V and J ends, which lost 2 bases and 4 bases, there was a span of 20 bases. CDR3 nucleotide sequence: TGTGCCAGCAGCTTACCCCACGGAACAGGGCCGAGCACCGGGGAGCTGTTTTTT. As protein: CASSLPHGTGPSTGELFF.

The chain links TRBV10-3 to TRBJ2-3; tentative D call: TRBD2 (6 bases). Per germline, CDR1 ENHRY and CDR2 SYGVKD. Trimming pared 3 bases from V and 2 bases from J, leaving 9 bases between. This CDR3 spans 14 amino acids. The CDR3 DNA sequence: TGTGCCATCAGTGATGGGGGGAACACAGATACGCAGTATTTT. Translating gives CAISDGGNTDTQYF.

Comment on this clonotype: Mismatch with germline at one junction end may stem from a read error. The CDR3: CANSLQPGIGFNEQYF. DNA for the CDR3: TGCGCCAACAGCTTACAACCCGGGATAGGGTTCAACGAGCAGTACTTC. The rearrangement uses TRBV5-1 and TRBJ2-7, with a weak D call TRBD2 (5 bases). The CDR3 has 16 residues. Germline CDR1 SGHRS, CDR2 YFSETQ.

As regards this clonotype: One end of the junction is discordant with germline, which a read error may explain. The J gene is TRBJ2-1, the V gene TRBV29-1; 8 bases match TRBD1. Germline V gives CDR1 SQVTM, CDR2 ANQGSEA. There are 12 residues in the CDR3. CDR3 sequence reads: CSARTGRNEQFF. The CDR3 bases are TGCAGCGCCAGGACAGGGAGGAATGAGCAGTTTTTC.

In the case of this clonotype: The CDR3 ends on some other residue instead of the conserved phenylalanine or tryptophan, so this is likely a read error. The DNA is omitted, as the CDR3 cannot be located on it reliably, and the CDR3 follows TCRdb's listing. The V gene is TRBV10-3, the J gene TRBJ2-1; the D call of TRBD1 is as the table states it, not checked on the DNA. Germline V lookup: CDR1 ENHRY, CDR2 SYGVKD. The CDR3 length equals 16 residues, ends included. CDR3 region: CAISELGTGASDEKFS.